This T cell receptor (beta chain) was sequenced during a study of somatic mutations in cytotoxic T cells in rheumatoid arthritis. Overall study context: Some V beta antibody-stained T-cell populations were flow-sorted at nearly 100% purity, including V beta1+ cells sequenced for TCRB. Notes on the study in general: With 60 or so patients examined, about 8 had a largest CD8+ clone exceeding 20% of CD8+ cells.

Method: immunoSEQ multiplex PCR; TCRdb's copy keeps in-frame clones and lacks some. The data show about 15,000 clones, about 69% seen once. Positive magnetic bead selection isolated CD4+ and CD8+ cells, and flow cytometry checked purity. In its sample, this clone was seen a few times. Its target is unknown. This sequence originates from an adult with rheumatoid arthritis. Sequencing was performed on CD8+ T cells sorted from blood.

The CDR3 DNA follows: TGTGCCAGCAGCTTAGCCCGGGCAGGGGACAATGAGCAGTTCTTC. Amino acid sequence: CASSLARAGDNEQFF. The chain carries TRBV7-7 and TRBJ2-1; maybe TRBD1 (6 bases). The CDR3 length is 15 residues. Trimming took 0 bases from V and 5 from J, leaving 11 bases between them. Germline lookup yields CDR1 SSHAT and CDR2 FNYEAQ (reference sequence).